This T cell receptor (beta chain) was recovered during a study of Ad26.COV2.S vaccination and SARS-CoV-2 variants. At the level of the study: Among those in the COV1001 Ad26.COV2.S trial arm was the donor.

Treatment: over 15 received Ad26.COV2.S at low or high dose, single or two shots; about 5 received placebo; per-sample allocation not given. Sampling was done on day 63 after the first vaccine or placebo injection. Vaccination employed an Ad26 vector expressing the Wuhan-strain SARS-CoV-2 spike. TCRdb's table, derived via immunoSEQ multiplex PCR, lists solely in-frame clones and lacks some. Among 300,000 to 350,000 clones listed, 85% to 90% were seen once. The germline CDR1 and CDR2 sequences are MNHEY and SVGEGT. There are 17 residues in the CDR3. V lost 2 bases to trimming and J lost 1 base, with 17 bases between them.

The chain couples TRBV6-2 or TRBV6-3 to TRBJ1-1, with a tentative D call TRBD1 (6 bases). The source is a person between 18 and 65 years old who received the Ad26.COV2.S COVID-19 vaccine or a placebo. This specimen consisted of peripheral blood, obtained in a trial of Ad26.COV2.S vaccine versus placebo. For the CDR3, the DNA is TGTGCCAGCAGTTACCCCCACCGACAGGTGGCGAACACTGAAGCTTTCTTT. Translated: CASSYPHRQVANTEAFF.